A single sample is the source of the 2 T cell receptor beta chains below, sequenced in a study of cytomegalovirus exposure and HLA in healthy donors. Researchers ran the PCR with 60 Vbeta and 13 Jbeta primers. Some clones are missing from TCRdb's copy, which holds only in-frame ones; the method was immunoSEQ multiplex PCR. The sample records around 120,000 clones, over 80% being singletons. Source material: PBMCs. The receptors stem from a boy younger than 18 in good health and CMV-seronegative.

The chain is built from TRBV30 and TRBJ2-5, with 12 positions matching TRBD2. J gave up 11 bases and V 3 bases, and 13 bases lay outside the gene matches. Germline V gives CDR1 GTSNPN, CDR2 SVGIG (reference sequence). This CDR3 has 15 residues. CDR3 in amino acids: CAWRTLTSGRVEQYF. For the CDR3, the DNA is TGTGCCTGGAGGACCCTGACTAGCGGGAGAGTGGAGCAGTACTTC.

V and J are TRBV19 and TRBJ2-6, with D perhaps TRBD1 (6 bases). V shed 1 base and J shed 4 bases, with 11 bases lying between them. The CDR3 consists of 16 residues. Germline loops: CDR1 LNHDA, CDR2 SQIVND (reference sequence). The CDR3 spells CASSIVGGTGANVLTF. The CDR3 bases are TGTGCCAGTAGTATAGTTGGGGGCACAGGGGCCAACGTCCTGACTTTC.